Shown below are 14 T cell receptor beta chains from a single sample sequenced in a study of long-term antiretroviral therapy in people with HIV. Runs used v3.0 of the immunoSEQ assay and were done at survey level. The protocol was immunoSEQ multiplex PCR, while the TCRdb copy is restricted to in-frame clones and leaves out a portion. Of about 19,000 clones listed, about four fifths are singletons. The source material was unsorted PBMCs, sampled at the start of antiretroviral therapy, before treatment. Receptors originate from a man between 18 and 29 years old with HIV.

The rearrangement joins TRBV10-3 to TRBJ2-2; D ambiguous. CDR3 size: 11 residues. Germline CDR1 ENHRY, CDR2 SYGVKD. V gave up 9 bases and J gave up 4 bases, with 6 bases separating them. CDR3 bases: TGTGCCATGCCCCCCACCGGGGAGCTGTTTTTT. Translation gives CAMPPTGELFF.

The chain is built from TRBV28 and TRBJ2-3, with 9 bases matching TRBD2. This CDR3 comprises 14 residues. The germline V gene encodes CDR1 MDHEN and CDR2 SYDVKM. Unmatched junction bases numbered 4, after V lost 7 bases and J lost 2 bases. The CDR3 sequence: CASNKGLATDTQYF. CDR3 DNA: TGTGCCAGCAACAAGGGACTAGCCACAGATACGCAGTATTTT.

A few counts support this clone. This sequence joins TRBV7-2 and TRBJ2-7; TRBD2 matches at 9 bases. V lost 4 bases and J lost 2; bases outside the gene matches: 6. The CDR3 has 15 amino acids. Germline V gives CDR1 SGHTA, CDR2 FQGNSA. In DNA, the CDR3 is TGTGCCAGCAGCTCCTATAGCGGGAGCGCCTACGAGCAGTACTTC. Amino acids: CASSSYSGSAYEQYF.

The CDR3 region is CASSLEGGYSYEQYF. The CDR3 DNA is TGTGCCAGCAGCTTAGAGGGCGGATACTCCTACGAGCAGTACTTC. The rearrangement uses TRBV7-9 and TRBJ2-7, with D unresolved. V was pared by 1 base and J by 0 bases, with 10 bases between. There are 15 residues in the CDR3. Germline loops: CDR1 SEHNR, CDR2 FQNEAQ (reference sequence).

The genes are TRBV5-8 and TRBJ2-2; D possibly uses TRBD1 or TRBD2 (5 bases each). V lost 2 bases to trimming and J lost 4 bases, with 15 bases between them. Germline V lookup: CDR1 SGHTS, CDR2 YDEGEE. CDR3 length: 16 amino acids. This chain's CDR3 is CASSFSGTVLTGELFF. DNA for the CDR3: TGTGCCAGCAGCTTCTCCGGGACGGTCCTCACCGGGGAGCTGTTTTTT.

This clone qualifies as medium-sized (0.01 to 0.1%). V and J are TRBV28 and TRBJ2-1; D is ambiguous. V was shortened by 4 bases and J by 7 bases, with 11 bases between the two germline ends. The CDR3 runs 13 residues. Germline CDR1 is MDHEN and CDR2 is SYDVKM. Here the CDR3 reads CASSSAPSNEQFF. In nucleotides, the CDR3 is TGTGCCAGCAGTTCCGCCCCCTCGAATGAGCAGTTCTTC.

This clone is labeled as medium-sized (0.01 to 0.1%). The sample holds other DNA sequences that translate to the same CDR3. The CDR3 sequence: CASYGGPSYEQYF. DNA of the CDR3: TGTGCCAGCTACGGCGGGCCTTCCTACGAGCAGTACTTC. The rearrangement links TRBV2 to TRBJ2-7, with TRBD2 as a possible D gene (5 bases). Germline values: CDR1 SNHLY, CDR2 FYNNEI. V was cut by 8 bases and J by 1 base, with 12 bases left in between. The CDR3 runs 13 residues.

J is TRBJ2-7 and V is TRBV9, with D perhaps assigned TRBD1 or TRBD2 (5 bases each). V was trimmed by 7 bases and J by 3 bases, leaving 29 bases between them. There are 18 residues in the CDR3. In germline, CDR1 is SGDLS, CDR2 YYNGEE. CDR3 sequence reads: CASGSGRRYCGLLYEQYF. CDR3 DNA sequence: TGTGCCAGCGGCTCGGGACGCCGTTATTGCGGCCTCCTCTACGAGCAGTACTTC. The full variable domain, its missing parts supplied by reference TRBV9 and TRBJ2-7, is DSGVTQTPKHLITATGQRVTLRCSPRSGDLSVYWYQQSLDQGLQFLIQYYNGEERAKGNILERFSAQQFPDLHSELNLSSLELGDSALYFCASGSGRRYCGLLYEQYFGPGTRLTVT.

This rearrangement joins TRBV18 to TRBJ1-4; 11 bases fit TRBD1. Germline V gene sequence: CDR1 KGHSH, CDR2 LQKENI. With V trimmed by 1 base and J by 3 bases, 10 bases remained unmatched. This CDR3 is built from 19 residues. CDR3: CASSPRSPGQGVPNEKLFF. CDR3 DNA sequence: TGTGCCAGCTCACCACGATCCCCGGGACAGGGGGTACCTAATGAAAAACTGTTTTTT.

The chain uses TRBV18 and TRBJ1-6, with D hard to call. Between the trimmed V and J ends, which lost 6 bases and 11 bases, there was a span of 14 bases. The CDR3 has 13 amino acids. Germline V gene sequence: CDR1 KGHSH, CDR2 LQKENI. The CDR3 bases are TGTGCCAGCTCCGAGATCGCTGGGGCACCCCTCCACTTT. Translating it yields CASSEIAGAPLHF.

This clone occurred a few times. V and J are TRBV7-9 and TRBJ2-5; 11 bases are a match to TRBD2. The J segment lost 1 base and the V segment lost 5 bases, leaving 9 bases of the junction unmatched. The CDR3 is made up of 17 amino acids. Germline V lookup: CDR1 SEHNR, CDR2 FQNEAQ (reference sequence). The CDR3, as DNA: TGTGCCAGCAGCCCATCCCGACTAGCGGGATCCCAAGAGACCCAGTACTTC. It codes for CASSPSRLAGSQETQYF.

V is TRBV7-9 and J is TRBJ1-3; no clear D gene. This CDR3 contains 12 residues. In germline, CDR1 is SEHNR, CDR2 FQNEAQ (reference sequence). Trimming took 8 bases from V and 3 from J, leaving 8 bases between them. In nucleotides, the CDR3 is TGTGCCAGCGCGCCGGTTGGAAACACCATATATTTT. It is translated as CASAPVGNTIYF.

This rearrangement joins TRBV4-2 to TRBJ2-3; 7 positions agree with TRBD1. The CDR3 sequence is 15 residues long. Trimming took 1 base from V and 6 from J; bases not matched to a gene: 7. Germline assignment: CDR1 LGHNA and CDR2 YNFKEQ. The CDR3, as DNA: TGTGCCAGCAGCCAAGGGCTAGGGGACAGCGATACGCAGTATTTT. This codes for CASSQGLGDSDTQYF.

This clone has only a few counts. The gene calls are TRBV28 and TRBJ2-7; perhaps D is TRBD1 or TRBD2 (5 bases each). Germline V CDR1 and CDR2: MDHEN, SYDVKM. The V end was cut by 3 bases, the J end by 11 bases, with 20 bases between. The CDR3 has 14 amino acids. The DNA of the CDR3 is TGTGCCAGCAGTTTGGGGGAGCGCCTTGGAGGCGAGTACTTC. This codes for CASSLGERLGGEYF.